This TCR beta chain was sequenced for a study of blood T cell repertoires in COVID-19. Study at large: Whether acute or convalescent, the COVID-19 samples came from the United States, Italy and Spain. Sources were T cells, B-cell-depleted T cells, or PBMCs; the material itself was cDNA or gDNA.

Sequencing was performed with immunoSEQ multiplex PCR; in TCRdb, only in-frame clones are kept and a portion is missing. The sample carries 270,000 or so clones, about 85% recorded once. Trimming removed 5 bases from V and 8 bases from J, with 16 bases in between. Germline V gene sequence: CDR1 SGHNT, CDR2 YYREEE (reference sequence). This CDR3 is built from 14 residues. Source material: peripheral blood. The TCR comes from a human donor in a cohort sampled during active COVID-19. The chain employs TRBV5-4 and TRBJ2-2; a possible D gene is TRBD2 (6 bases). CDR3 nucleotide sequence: TGTGCCAGCAGAGCCGGGAGTTCGGCAGGGGAGCTGTTTTTT. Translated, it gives CASRAGSSAGELFF.